Each of the 12 T cell receptor beta chains below was sequenced from the same sample in a study of blood T cell repertoires in COVID-19. The table came from immunoSEQ multiplex PCR; TCRdb's copy has only in-frame clones and leaves some out. Of 200,000 to 300,000 clones listed, less than 90% were seen once; the top ten hold around 4%. The sample comprised peripheral blood. These receptors were collected from a man between 60 and 75 years old with acute or convalescent COVID-19.

The chain combines TRBV4-1 with TRBJ2-7, with TRBD2 matching over 7 bases. Trimming took 3 bases from V and 2 from J; bases not matched to a gene: 7. The CDR3 covers 15 residues. CDR1 MGHRA and CDR2 YSYEKL come from the germline V gene. DNA of the CDR3: TGCGCCAGCAGCCAGGCGGATGGGAGGGCCTACGAGCAGTACTTC. The encoded protein is CASSQADGRAYEQYF.

The chain employs TRBV4-1 and TRBJ1-1; 7 bases agree with TRBD1. The germline V gene encodes CDR1 MGHRA and CDR2 YSYEKL. The CDR3 covers 15 residues. With V trimmed by 4 bases and J by 4 bases, 9 bases remained unmatched. DNA for the CDR3: TGCGCCAGCAGCCCAAAAGGGGGCGAGGTCACTGAAGCTTTCTTT. Its protein product is CASSPKGGEVTEAFF.

CDR3 nucleotide sequence: TGTGCCAGCAGCCAAGCAGGGAGGGGTTCACCCCTCCACTTT. Amino acids: CASSQAGRGSPLHF. This chain uses TRBV3-1 (or the pseudogene TRBV3-2) with TRBJ1-6; perhaps TRBD1 as D (5 bases). The CDR3 has 14 amino acids. Germline values: CDR1 LGHDT, CDR2 YNNKEL (reference sequence). The V end lost 1 base, the J end lost 9 bases, and 10 bases lay between the germline ends.

CDR3 DNA sequence: TGTGCCAGCAGTGAGACTAGCGGGAGAGGCACCGGGGAGCTGTTTTTT. It is translated as CASSETSGRGTGELFF. V usage is TRBV6-4 and J usage is TRBJ2-2; 12 bases line up with TRBD2. The J segment lost 4 bases and the V segment lost 3 bases, leaving 3 bases of the junction unmatched. This CDR3 has 16 amino acids. CDR1 is MRHNA and CDR2 is SNTAGT in the germline V gene.

This chain uses TRBV6-5 with TRBJ1-2, with 8 bases that match TRBD1. The CDR3 sequence is 16 residues long. From germline, CDR1 is MNHEY and CDR2 SVGAGI. With V trimmed by 0 bases and J by 4 bases, 7 bases remained unmatched. The CDR3 region is CASSYSAGQGTYGYTF. CDR3 DNA: TGTGCCAGCAGTTACTCGGCCGGACAGGGCACCTATGGCTACACCTTC.

The chain is built from TRBV29-1 and TRBJ2-4; D perhaps matches TRBD1 (6 bases). Trimming pared 1 base from V and 0 bases from J, leaving 10 bases between. CDR1 SQVTM and CDR2 ANQGSEA come from the germline V gene. This CDR3 spans 15 amino acids. CDR3 DNA: TGCAGCGTTGAAGGCGTAGGGGGAGCCAAAAACATTCAGTACTTC. Protein: CSVEGVGGAKNIQYF.

On this clone itself: The final CDR3 position lacks the conserved phenylalanine or tryptophan, pointing to a likely read error. The chain employs TRBV12-3 or TRBV12-4 and TRBJ1-2; perhaps TRBD1 as D (6 bases). This CDR3 comprises 12 residues. V was clipped by 6 bases and J by 5 bases, with 10 bases between them. This CDR3 reads CASRQGRYGYTL. DNA of the CDR3: TGTGCCAGCAGACAGGGTCGGTATGGCTACACCCTC.

This clone was observed a handful of times. The chain couples TRBV27 to TRBJ2-1; D unclear. V was trimmed by 6 bases and J by 2 bases, leaving 5 bases between them. The germline V gene encodes CDR1 MNHEY and CDR2 SMNVEV (reference sequence). The CDR3 totals 12 residues. CDR3 amino acids: CASSEAYNEQFF. The CDR3 DNA reads as TGTGCCAGCAGCGAGGCCTACAATGAGCAGTTCTTC.

The chain has TRBV7-6 and TRBJ2-1; TRBD1 matches at 7 bases. From germline, CDR1 is SGHVS and CDR2 FNYEAQ. The CDR3 has 15 amino acids. The J segment lost 4 bases and the V segment lost 0 bases, leaving 3 bases of the junction unmatched. The chain's CDR3 is CASSLASGQYNEQFF. Written as DNA, the CDR3 is TGTGCCAGCAGCTTAGCGTCGGGACAGTACAATGAGCAGTTCTTC.

This clone was seen a handful of times. The chain recombines TRBV28 with TRBJ2-7; D gene ambiguous. Trimming cost V 2 bases and J 6 bases, with 11 bases left between them. The germline V gene encodes CDR1 MDHEN and CDR2 SYDVKM. The CDR3 runs 13 residues. In DNA, the CDR3 is TGTGCCAGCAGTTTAAACGACTTTGGCGAGCAGTACTTC. This codes for CASSLNDFGEQYF. Full variable domain (rest looked up from reference TRBV28 and TRBJ2-7): DVKVTQSSRYLVKRTGEKVFLECVQDMDHENMFWYRQDPGLGLRLIYFSYDVKMKEKGDIPEGYSVSREKKERFSLILESASTNQTSMYLCASSLNDFGEQYFGPGTRLTVT.

The chain combines TRBV3-1 (or the pseudogene TRBV3-2) with TRBJ1-4; the D gene is possibly TRBD1 (6 bases). The CDR3 contains 17 residues. Looked up from germline, CDR1 is LGHDT and CDR2 is YNNKEL (reference sequence). Trimming left V 4 bases short and J 0 bases short, with 15 bases between. The CDR3 sequence: CASSPGLYRATNEKLFF. In nucleotides, the CDR3 is TGTGCCAGCAGCCCCGGACTTTACAGGGCAACTAATGAAAAACTGTTTTTT.

This clone was observed a single time. The rearrangement joins TRBV5-6 to TRBJ2-7; weak D call: TRBD1 (6 bases). Between the trimmed V and J ends, which lost 0 bases and 10 bases, there was a span of 14 bases. CDR1 and CDR2 from the germline V gene are SGHDT and YYEEEE. The CDR3 is made up of 13 amino acids. The CDR3 DNA follows: TGTGCCAGCAGCTTGGGGGTACAGGGCGAACAGTACTTC. It translates to CASSLGVQGEQYF.